This T cell receptor (beta chain) was identified during a study of T cell responses to AZD1222 COVID-19 vaccine. Study-wide context: Second-dose recipients at about 4 or about 12 weeks were treated as one pooled group. Overall study results and limits: The breadth and depth of Spike-specific TCRs increased once two AZD1222 doses had been given. In a largely white British group with more females than males, clonal diversity was possibly underestimated.

Profiling relied on immunoSEQ multiplex PCR, and the TCRdb table lists in-frame clones only, not all of them. The data show around 120,000 clones, with approximately 90% seen just once and roughly 8.4% held by the top ten. This clone was found once. The antigen remains undetermined. The same CDR3 also results from other DNA sequences found in this sample. The CDR3 runs to 15 residues. CDR1 and CDR2 from the germline V gene are MNHEY and SMNVEV (reference sequence). Trimming left V 0 bases short and J 0 bases short, with 6 bases between. The chain carries TRBV27 and TRBJ1-5; D gene unclear. This TCR derives from an adult in good health. The source material was peripheral blood, sampled on day 0 of AZD1222 vaccination. CDR3 amino acids: CASSLSSYSNQPQHF. The CDR3 DNA reads TGTGCCAGCAGTTTATCCTCTTATAGCAATCAGCCCCAGCATTTT.